These 16 T cell receptor beta chains originate from one sample sequenced in a study of blood T cell repertoires in COVID-19. Clones were read by immunoSEQ multiplex PCR, and TCRdb kept only the in-frame ones, dropping some. The repertoire holds a few hundred thousand clones, around four fifths seen once, with over 4.5% in the top ten. The sequenced sample consisted of PBMCs or T cells enriched from blood (not recorded which). Every receptor here comes from a woman aged 50 to 65 who had recovered from COVID-19.

This clone was counted a few times. The chain uses TRBV29-1 and TRBJ2-5, with TRBD2 matching 8 bases. Germline CDR1 SQVTM, CDR2 ANQGSEA. The V segment lost 8 bases and the J segment 5 bases; nucleotides outside the gene matches: 19. The length of the CDR3 is 16 residues. The CDR3 nucleotides read TGCAGCTTAAAGGGGGTGGCTAGCGGGTTCGGCGAGACCCAGTACTTC. It codes for CSLKGVASGFGETQYF.

This clone was counted between two and nine times. In the same sample, other DNA sequences code for this CDR3. V gene TRBV15 combines with J gene TRBJ2-7; possible D gene TRBD2, 6 bases. V was shortened by 0 bases and J by 4 bases, with 10 bases between the two germline ends. The CDR3 length is 14 residues. The V gene's germline CDR1 is LNHNV and CDR2 YYDKDF (reference sequence). For the CDR3, the DNA is TGTGCCACCAGCAGAGACCGGGGGACGTACGAGCAGTACTTC. Translating gives CATSRDRGTYEQYF.

This sequence joins TRBV12-3 or TRBV12-4 and TRBJ1-5; no firm D call. Trimming left V 6 bases short and J 4 bases short, with 7 bases between. The CDR3 loop spans 12 amino acids. The CDR3 DNA follows: TGTGCCAGCAGGGCTTTTAATCAGCCCCAGCATTTT. It yields the protein CASRAFNQPQHF.

J is TRBJ1-1 and V is TRBV11-2; possibly TRBD1 for D (6 bases). Trimming shortened V by 1 base and J by 0 bases, and 9 bases separated the two germline ends. Germline assignment: CDR1 SGHAT and CDR2 FQNNGV. This CDR3 contains 15 residues. CDR3 coding DNA: TGTGCCAGCAGCTTAGCAACAGGGTTGAACACTGAAGCTTTCTTT. It codes for CASSLATGLNTEAFF.

This clone was seen only a few times. The V call is TRBV2, the J call TRBJ1-1; perhaps TRBD1 as D (6 bases). Trimming pared 7 bases from V and 1 base from J, leaving 22 bases between. The length of the CDR3 is 17 residues. The germline V gene has CDR1 SNHLY and CDR2 FYNNEI. The DNA for the CDR3 is TGTGCCAGCACCGACGACGTCGGGGGGGGCCGGAACACTGAAGCTTTCTTT. Its translation is CASTDDVGGGRNTEAFF.

This clone was seen once. This rearrangement joins TRBV20-1 to TRBJ2-7; maybe TRBD2 (6 bases). V was shortened by 3 bases and J by 7 bases, with 13 bases between the two germline ends. Germline CDR1 reads DFQATT; CDR2 reads SNEGSKA (reference sequence). This CDR3 comprises 12 residues. The CDR3 protein is CSASQLGGEQYF. CDR3 nucleotide sequence: TGCAGTGCTAGTCAATTGGGGGGTGAGCAGTACTTC.

The chain links TRBV2 to TRBJ1-6; a weak D match, TRBD1 (5 bases). This CDR3 has 12 residues. V was cut by 6 bases and J by 10 bases, with 10 bases left in between. Germline values: CDR1 SNHLY, CDR2 FYNNEI. CDR3 loop: CASRDDRSPLHF. The CDR3 DNA is TGTGCCAGCAGGGACGACAGATCACCCCTCCACTTT.

The CDR3 loop reads CASSQTGDGYGYTF. The CDR3 nucleotides read TGTGCCAGCAGCCAAACAGGGGACGGCTATGGCTACACCTTC. J is TRBJ1-2 and V is TRBV9, with 7 bases aligning to TRBD1. Germline V gene lookup returns CDR1 SGDLS and CDR2 YYNGEE. J was trimmed by 4 bases and V by 4 bases; bases with no gene match: 7. The CDR3 totals 14 residues. Together with reference TRBV9 and TRBJ1-2, the CDR3 gives the full variable domain: DSGVTQTPKHLITATGQRVTLRCSPRSGDLSVYWYQQSLDQGLQFLIQYYNGEERAKGNILERFSAQQFPDLHSELNLSSLELGDSALYFCASSQTGDGYGYTFGSGTRLTVV.

J is TRBJ2-5 and V is TRBV6-5; the match to TRBD2 covers 10 bases. Germline values: CDR1 MNHEY, CDR2 SVGAGI. Trimming cost V 2 bases and J 7 bases; bases outside gene matches: 7. This CDR3 is 15 amino acids long. The CDR3 here is CASSYPSGGAATQYF. The CDR3 region has the DNA TGTGCCAGCAGTTACCCAAGCGGGGGGGCCGCGACCCAGTACTTC.

The CDR3 DNA reads TGTGCCAGCAGCCCAGAAACGGGGACAACTAATGAAAAACTGTTTTTT. Its protein is CASSPETGTTNEKLFF. The V gene is TRBV9, the J gene TRBJ1-4; D call uncertain. The CDR3 loop spans 16 amino acids. Trimming removed 4 bases from V and 0 bases from J, with 13 bases in between. Germline CDR1 reads SGDLS; CDR2 reads YYNGEE.

The sample holds one count of this clone. The V gene is TRBV6-5, the J gene TRBJ1-3, with D perhaps TRBD1 (5 bases). The ends were cut back, 2 bases at V and 0 bases at J, with 11 bases in the middle. Germline values: CDR1 MNHEY, CDR2 SVGAGI. This CDR3 region has 16 residues. The CDR3 reads CASSYHLDSSGNTIYF. CDR3 sequence (DNA): TGTGCCAGCAGTTACCACCTAGACAGCTCTGGAAACACCATATATTTT.

J is TRBJ2-2 and V is TRBV25-1, with TRBD1 matching 9 bases. The CDR3 has 16 amino acids. Trimming took 7 bases from V and 5 from J; bases not matched to a gene: 11. CDR1 and CDR2 (germline): MGHDK, SYGVNS. CDR3 sequence: CASKPAGQGVTGELFF. The CDR3 DNA reads TGTGCCAGCAAGCCTGCGGGACAGGGAGTGACCGGGGAGCTGTTTTTT.

The rearrangement joins TRBV11-3 to TRBJ1-4; 9 bases map to TRBD1. V was clipped by 5 bases and J by 7 bases; unmatched bases: 8. CDR1 is SGHNT, CDR2 YENEEA, per germline. The CDR3 runs 15 residues. The DNA of the CDR3 is TGTGCCAGCAGCCTCCGGACAGGGGCGGGTGAAAAACTGTTTTTT. It translates to CASSLRTGAGEKLFF.

The chain employs TRBV7-3 and TRBJ2-7; 12 bases agree with TRBD2. The CDR3 contains 16 residues. The V segment lost 5 bases and the J segment 7 bases; nucleotides outside the gene matches: 12. Germline lookup yields CDR1 SGHTA and CDR2 FQGTGA. The CDR3: CASSREGLAGLGEQYF. DNA of the CDR3: TGTGCCAGCAGCCGTGAGGGACTAGCGGGCTTGGGGGAGCAGTACTTC.

The table lists this clone with a count of one. This chain's CDR3 is CASSGRDRASGYTF. As DNA, the CDR3 is TGTGCCAGCAGCGGCCGGGACAGGGCGTCTGGCTACACCTTC. The chain employs TRBV11-3 and TRBJ1-2; 9 bases are shared with TRBD1. The V segment lost 5 bases and the J segment 7 bases; nucleotides outside the gene matches: 8. There are 14 residues in the CDR3. Germline V CDR1 and CDR2: SGHNT, YENEEA.

The chain employs TRBV12-3 or TRBV12-4 and TRBJ1-2; 9 nucleotides align to TRBD1. The CDR3 covers 13 residues. The junction had 7 bases not matched to a gene; V was cut back by 6 bases and J by 8 bases. The CDR3 region has the DNA TGTGCCAGCAGGTCAACAGGGGGCGCAGGCTACACCTTC. It is translated as CASRSTGGAGYTF.